A single sample gave rise to the 4 T cell receptor beta chains below, sequenced in a study of T cell changes during pregnancy in multiple sclerosis. Clones were read by immunoSEQ multiplex PCR, and TCRdb kept only the in-frame ones, dropping some. The sample contains tens of thousands of clones, about 88% of which appear only once. Sequenced material: CD8+ T cells from peripheral blood mononuclear cells, taken in the second trimester of pregnancy. These receptors came from a female donor with multiple sclerosis, enrolled in a pregnancy study.

The chain is built from TRBV2 and TRBJ2-7, with a possible D match to TRBD1 (6 bases). V shed 2 bases and J shed 3 bases, with 11 bases lying between them. Germline V lookup: CDR1 SNHLY, CDR2 FYNNEI. This CDR3 spans 14 amino acids. CDR3 coding DNA: TGTGCCAGCAGTGAATGGCAGGGGAACTACGAGCAGTACTTC. Translated, it gives CASSEWQGNYEQYF.

This chain connects TRBV27 to TRBJ2-1; 9 nucleotides match TRBD2. Germline V gene sequence: CDR1 MNHEY, CDR2 SMNVEV (reference sequence). Unmatched junction bases numbered 4, after V lost 4 bases and J lost 0 bases. The CDR3 spans 16 residues. The CDR3 spells CASSYSSGDSYNEQFF. The DNA of the CDR3 is TGTGCCAGCAGTTATTCTAGCGGGGACTCCTACAATGAGCAGTTCTTC.

This chain joins TRBV5-1 and TRBJ2-1, with unresolved D. V lost 5 bases to trimming and J lost 0 bases, with 6 bases between them. The CDR3 runs 13 residues. Germline V CDR1 and CDR2: SGHRS, YFSETQ. CDR3 coding DNA: TGCGCCAGCAGGGAGAGCTCCTACAATGAGCAGTTCTTC. Its translation: CASRESSYNEQFF.

This clone was seen just once. The chain joins TRBV4-2 to TRBJ1-2; TRBD1 agrees at 7 bases. The CDR3 spans 17 residues. Trimming at V came to 3 bases and at J to 5 bases, leaving 15 bases not matched to a gene. Per the germline V gene, CDR1 is LGHNA and CDR2 is YNFKEQ. The CDR3 DNA reads as TGTGCCAGCAGCCAGGCGACCCCCGACAGGGTGAGATATGGCTACACCTTC. It translates to CASSQATPDRVRYGYTF.